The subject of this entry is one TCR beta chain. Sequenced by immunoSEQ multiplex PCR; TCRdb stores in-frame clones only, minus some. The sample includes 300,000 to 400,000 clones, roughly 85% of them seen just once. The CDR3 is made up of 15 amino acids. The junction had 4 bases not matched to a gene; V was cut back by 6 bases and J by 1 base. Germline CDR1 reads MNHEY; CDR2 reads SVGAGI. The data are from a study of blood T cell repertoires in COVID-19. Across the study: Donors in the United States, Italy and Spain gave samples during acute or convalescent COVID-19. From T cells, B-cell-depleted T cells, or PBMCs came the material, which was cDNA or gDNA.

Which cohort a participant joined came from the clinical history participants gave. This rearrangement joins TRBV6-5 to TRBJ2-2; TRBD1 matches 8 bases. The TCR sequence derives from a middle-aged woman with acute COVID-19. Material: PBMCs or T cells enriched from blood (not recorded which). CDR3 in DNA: TGTGCCAGCAGGCCCGGGACAGGGAACACCGGGGAGCTGTTTTTT. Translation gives CASRPGTGNTGELFF.